The 15 T cell receptor beta chains below were found in one sample sequenced in a study of blood T cells in healthy people across ages. A sample-barcoded 5' primer and a J-beta primer mix were used in a second PCR of about 6 to 11 cycles. TCRdb redid the calling of the 5' RACE reads with MiXCR, one entry per CDR3 protein. In the table there are roughly 1.9 million distinct CDR3 sequences, roughly two fifths of which are singletons. The specimen sequenced was blood. These receptors were collected from a human donor in good health.

The sample holds many counts of this clonotype. The chain combines TRBV20-1 with TRBJ2-5, with D possibly TRBD1 on 5 matching bases. Germline V gene data show CDR1 as DFQATT and CDR2 as SNEGSKA (reference sequence). Trimming cost V 6 bases and J 7 bases, with 18 bases left between them. This CDR3 comprises 13 residues. The CDR3 bases are TGCAGTGCCCCATCAGGGTCGGGCGGGACCCAGTACTTC. Amino acid sequence: CSAPSGSGGTQYF.

This clonotype was counted between two and nine times. The chain couples TRBV4-3 to TRBJ1-2, with D maybe TRBD1 (5 bases). The germline CDR1 and CDR2 sequences are LGHNA and YSLEER. The CDR3 consists of 19 residues. Trimming stripped 5 bases from V and 1 base from J, with 26 bases between. CDR3 nucleotide sequence: TGCGCCAGCAGCACCGGGGGTGAGGCAGAGCAACCTCTTAACTATGGCTACACCTTC. As protein: CASSTGGEAEQPLNYGYTF.

This clonotype was observed at least ten times. The J gene is TRBJ1-1, the V gene TRBV7-9; no firm D call. There are 17 residues in the CDR3. From germline, CDR1 is SEHNR and CDR2 FQNEAQ (reference sequence). The germline V and J ends were trimmed by 1 base and 7 bases, with 22 bases remaining between them. CDR3 bases: TGTGCCAGCAGCTTAGGGAGAGTAGACGGTCGTGGAGATGAAGCTTTCTTT. This codes for CASSLGRVDGRGDEAFF.

J is TRBJ1-1 and V is TRBV25-1; TRBD1 matches 10 bases. This CDR3 has 15 amino acids. Looked up from germline, CDR1 is MGHDK and CDR2 is SYGVNS. With 3 bases clipped from V and 6 bases from J, the junction kept 7 bases outside the gene matches. CDR3 DNA sequence: TGTGCCAGCAGTGAGTTGACAGGGGGCGCGGCTGAAGCTTTCTTT. This translates into CASSELTGGAAEAFF.

The V and J genes are TRBV4-1 and TRBJ1-2; TRBD1 matches 7 bases. The germline gives CDR1 MGHRA, CDR2 YSYEKL. The CDR3 contains 17 residues. J lost 2 bases, V lost 4 bases, and 13 bases had no gene match. Here the CDR3 reads CASSPRRRTGSNYGYTF. The CDR3 DNA is TGCGCCAGCAGCCCCCGTCGTCGGACAGGCTCCAACTATGGCTACACCTTC.

The sample holds a few counts of this clonotype. This chain connects TRBV10-3 to TRBJ2-7, with D perhaps TRBD1 (5 bases). V lost 6 bases to trimming and J lost 6 bases, with 18 bases between them. The CDR3 covers 14 residues. CDR1 is ENHRY, CDR2 SYGVKD, per germline. The CDR3 bases are TGTGCCATCAGCGAGACAGTTAGTCCTGTCGAGCAGTACTTC. Amino acid sequence: CAISETVSPVEQYF.

J is TRBJ1-1 and V is TRBV5-1; D gene unclear. Germline V gene lookup returns CDR1 SGHRS and CDR2 YFSETQ. Trimming stripped 4 bases from V and 1 base from J, with 11 bases between. The CDR3 consists of 14 residues. The CDR3 DNA follows: TGCGCCAGCAGCAACAGTCCCCCGAACACTGAAGCTTTCTTT. This sequence encodes CASSNSPPNTEAFF.

The chain employs TRBV4-3 and TRBJ2-6; 7 nucleotides match TRBD1. V lost 3 bases to trimming and J lost 1 base; unmatched junction nucleotides: 3. CDR3 length: 16 amino acids. Germline V CDR1 and CDR2: LGHNA, YSLEER. The CDR3 DNA reads TGCGCCAGCAGCCATCGCAGGGGGTCTGGGGCCAACGTCCTGACTTTC. This gives the protein CASSHRRGSGANVLTF.

The chain is built from TRBV10-3 and TRBJ2-5, with 9 bases matching TRBD1. This CDR3 comprises 15 residues. Germline V gene lookup returns CDR1 ENHRY and CDR2 SYGVKD. V shed 0 bases and J 3 bases; nucleotides not matched to a gene: 2. CDR3 sequence: CAISESWDREETQYF. DNA of the CDR3: TGTGCCATCAGTGAGTCGTGGGACAGGGAAGAGACCCAGTACTTC.

Turning to this clonotype: A read error is possible here, since a much larger clone lies one base away. This sequence joins TRBV28 and TRBJ2-5; D call uncertain. The closer fit of TRBJ2-7 to the DNA end suggests the J call may be wrong. The CDR3 covers 11 residues. The germline CDR1 and CDR2 sequences are MDHEN and SYDVKM. The CDR3, as DNA: TGTGTCAGCAGTCCAGACTACGAGCAGTACTTC. This gives the protein CVSSPDYEQYF.

The rearrangement uses TRBV5-1 and TRBJ2-1, with 9 bases identical to TRBD2. Germline-derived CDR1 and CDR2 are SGHRS and YFSETQ. The CDR3 has 15 residues. V gave up 1 base and J gave up 10 bases; unmatched junction bases: 9. In DNA form, the CDR3 reads TGCGCCAGCAGCTTGAGGGCGGGGGGGCCAGGCGAGCAGTTCTTC. Translation: CASSLRAGGPGEQFF.

The rearrangement uses TRBV5-5 and TRBJ1-2; D remains ambiguous. V lost 0 bases and J lost 2, with 5 bases in between. CDR3 size: 13 residues. Germline values: CDR1 SGHKS, CDR2 YYEKEE (reference sequence). The CDR3 DNA sequence: TGTGCCAGCAGCTTGGAGATGAACTATGGCTACACCTTC. Its protein is CASSLEMNYGYTF.

This clonotype has more than one count but fewer than ten. The chain employs TRBV5-6 and TRBJ1-2, with a tentative D call TRBD1 (6 bases). Trimming shortened V by 6 bases and J by 7 bases, and 13 bases separated the two germline ends. CDR1 is SGHDT, CDR2 YYEEEE, per germline. The CDR3 extends over 12 amino acids. The CDR3 loop reads CASTAGGPGYTF. CDR3 sequence (DNA): TGTGCCAGCACTGCGGGGGGGCCTGGCTACACCTTC.

This clonotype was observed a handful of times. The rearrangement links TRBV12-3 or TRBV12-4 to TRBJ2-7; either TRBD1 or TRBD2 may supply D (5 bases each). This CDR3 region has 13 residues. V dropped 6 bases and J dropped 6 bases, with 15 bases sitting between them. This CDR3 is CASRRDLAGEQYF. As DNA, the CDR3 is TGTGCCAGCAGGAGGGACCTCGCGGGCGAGCAGTACTTC.

This sequence joins TRBV13 and TRBJ2-7; TRBD1 might be the D (6 bases). The CDR3 has 15 amino acids. V lost 1 base and J 0 bases, leaving 10 bases between the germline ends. The germline gives CDR1 PRHDT, CDR2 FYEKMQ (reference sequence). The CDR3 nucleotides read TGTGCCAGCAGCTTAGACGAAGGGGGCTCCTACGAGCAGTACTTC. Translation gives CASSLDEGGSYEQYF.